Ten or more counts support the clone carrying this T cell receptor beta chain. Whole blood was used without fractionation, so all unsorted peripheral T cells were included. Reverse transcription used about 500 ng RNA and constant-region primers for alpha and beta. Separate chain-specific third strand synthesis with multiplexing indices produced the alpha and beta libraries. TCRdb reanalysed the 5' RACE reads using MiXCR and keeps one entry per CDR3 protein. The sample carries 9,900 or so distinct CDR3 sequences, about 5% recorded once. This sample was taken from a study of HIV-infected patients and healthy controls. Deletions cut 8 bases from V and 8 bases from J, with 24 bases between. CDR3 length: 15 residues.

The chain employs TRBV12-3 or TRBV12-4 and TRBJ1-2, with D maybe TRBD1 (6 bases). Sequenced material: blood, taken before antiretroviral therapy. The clonotype was recovered from an adult with HIV infection. CDR3 in amino acids: CASESGPTGRGGYTF. The CDR3 DNA reads TGTGCCAGCGAATCTGGGCCGACAGGTCGAGGCGGCTACACCTTC.